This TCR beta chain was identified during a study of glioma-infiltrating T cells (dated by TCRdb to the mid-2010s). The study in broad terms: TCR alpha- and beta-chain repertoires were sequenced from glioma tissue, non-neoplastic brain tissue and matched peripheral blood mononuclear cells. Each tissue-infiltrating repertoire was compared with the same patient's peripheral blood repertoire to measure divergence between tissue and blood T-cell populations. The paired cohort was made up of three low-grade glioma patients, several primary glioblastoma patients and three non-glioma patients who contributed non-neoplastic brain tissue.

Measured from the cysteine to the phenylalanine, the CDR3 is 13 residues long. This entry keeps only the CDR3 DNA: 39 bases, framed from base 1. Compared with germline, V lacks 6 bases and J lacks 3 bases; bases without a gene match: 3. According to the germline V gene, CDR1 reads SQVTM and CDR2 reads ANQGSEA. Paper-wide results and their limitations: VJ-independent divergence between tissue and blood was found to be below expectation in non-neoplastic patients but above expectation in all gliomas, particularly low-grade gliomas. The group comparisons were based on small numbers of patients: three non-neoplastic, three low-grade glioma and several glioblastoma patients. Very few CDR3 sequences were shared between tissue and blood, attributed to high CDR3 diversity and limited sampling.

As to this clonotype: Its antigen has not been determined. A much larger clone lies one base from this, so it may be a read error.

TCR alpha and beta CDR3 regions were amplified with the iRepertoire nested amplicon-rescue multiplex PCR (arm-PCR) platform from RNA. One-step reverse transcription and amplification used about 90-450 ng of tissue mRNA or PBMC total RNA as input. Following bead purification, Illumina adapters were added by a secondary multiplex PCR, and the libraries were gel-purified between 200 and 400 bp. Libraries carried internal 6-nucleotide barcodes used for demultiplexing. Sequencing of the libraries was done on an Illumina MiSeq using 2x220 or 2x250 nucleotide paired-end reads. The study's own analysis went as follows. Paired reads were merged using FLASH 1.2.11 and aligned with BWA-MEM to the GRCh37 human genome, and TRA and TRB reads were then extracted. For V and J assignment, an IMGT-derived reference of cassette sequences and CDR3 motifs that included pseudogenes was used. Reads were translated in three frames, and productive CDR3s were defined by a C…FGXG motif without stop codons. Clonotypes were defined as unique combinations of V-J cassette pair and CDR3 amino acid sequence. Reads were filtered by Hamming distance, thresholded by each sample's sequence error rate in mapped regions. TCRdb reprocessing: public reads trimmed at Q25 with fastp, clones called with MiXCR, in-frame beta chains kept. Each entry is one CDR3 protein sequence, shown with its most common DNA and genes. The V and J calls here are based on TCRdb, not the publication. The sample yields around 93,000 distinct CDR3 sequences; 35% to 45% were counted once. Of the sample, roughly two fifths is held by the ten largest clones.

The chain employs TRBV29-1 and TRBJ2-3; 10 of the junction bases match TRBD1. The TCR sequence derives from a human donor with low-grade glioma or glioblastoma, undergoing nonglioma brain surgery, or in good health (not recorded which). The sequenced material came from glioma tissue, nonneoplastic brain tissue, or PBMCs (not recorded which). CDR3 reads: CSVKGQGTDTQYF. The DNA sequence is TGCAGCGTCAAGGGACAGGGGACAGATACGCAGTATTTT.